The 8 T cell receptor beta chains given below trace back to one sample, sequenced in a study of hypomethylating agent response in myelodysplastic syndrome (TCRdb year 2021). Libraries were made using the immunoSEQ multiplex PCR assay. TCRdb's version of the immuneACCESS table is confined to in-frame rearrangements and falls short of the full clone set. An unresolved V gene accounts for under half of the shortfall where checked; the remainder is of unknown origin. This sample is represented by some 9,600 clones; 75% to 85% of them were singletons. The ten largest account for over 3% of the sample. Here the sequenced sample was bone marrow, taken before or after starting hypomethylating agent treatment for myelodysplastic syndrome (not recorded which). These receptors originate from a human donor with myelodysplastic syndrome.

The rearrangement uses TRBV7-2 and TRBJ1-5; possibly TRBD1 for D (5 bases). V shed 7 bases and J shed 3 bases, with 13 bases lying between them. Germline V lookup: CDR1 SGHTA, CDR2 FQGNSA. The CDR3 is 14 residues long. The CDR3 region is CASNDGASNQPQHF. The CDR3 DNA follows: TGTGCCAGCAACGACGGGGCGTCCAATCAGCCCCAGCATTTT. The variable domain in full, completed from reference TRBV7-2 and TRBJ1-5, reads GAGVSQSPSNKVTEKGKDVELRCDPISGHTALYWYRQSLGQGLEFLIYFQGNSAPDKSGLPSDRFSAERTGGSVSTLTIQRTQQEDSAVYLCASNDGASNQPQHFGDGTRLSIL.

The rearrangement joins TRBV7-9 to TRBJ1-2; a weak D match, TRBD1 (5 bases). CDR3 length: 13 amino acids. The germline V and J ends were trimmed by 2 bases and 3 bases, with 7 bases remaining between them. CDR1 is SEHNR and CDR2 is FQNEAQ in the germline V gene (reference sequence). DNA for the CDR3: TGTGCCAGCAGCTTACCGACAGACTATGGCTACACCTTC. Its translation is CASSLPTDYGYTF.

V usage is TRBV28 and J usage is TRBJ1-5, with 7 bases lining up with TRBD1. Germline CDR1 and CDR2: MDHEN and SYDVKM. The CDR3 runs to 16 residues. With 6 bases clipped from V and 0 bases from J, the junction kept 8 bases outside the gene matches. The CDR3 bases are TGTGCCAGCAGCCTCTCGGGACAGTATAGCAATCAGCCCCAGCATTTT. Translated: CASSLSGQYSNQPQHF. Based on the CDR3 plus reference TRBV28 and TRBJ1-5, the full variable domain is DVKVTQSSRYLVKRTGEKVFLECVQDMDHENMFWYRQDPGLGLRLIYFSYDVKMKEKGDIPEGYSVSREKKERFSLILESASTNQTSMYLCASSLSGQYSNQPQHFGDGTRLSIL.

This chain joins TRBV4-1 and TRBJ1-2, with no clear D. V was shortened by 0 bases and J by 8 bases, with 10 bases between the two germline ends. From germline, CDR1 is MGHRA and CDR2 YSYEKL. The CDR3 runs to 13 residues. CDR3 amino acids: CASSQDPTDGYTF. The CDR3 DNA reads as TGCGCCAGCAGCCAAGATCCCACAGACGGCTACACCTTC.

This clone showed up just a few times. The gene calls are TRBV10-3 and TRBJ1-5, with 9 bases identical to TRBD1. V lost 10 bases to trimming and J lost 0 bases; unmatched junction nucleotides: 13. The CDR3 spans 17 residues. Germline V gene sequence: CDR1 ENHRY, CDR2 SYGVKD. In DNA, the CDR3 is TGTGCCACAAACCCGGGACAGGGTAGATTTAGCAATCAGCCCCAGCATTTT. Its translation: CATNPGQGRFSNQPQHF.

V gene TRBV6-1 combines with J gene TRBJ2-1, with 9 bases matching TRBD2. This CDR3 is built from 15 residues. Germline CDR1 and CDR2: MNHNS and SASEGT. V lost 2 bases and J lost 8; bases outside the gene matches: 7. CDR3 DNA: TGTGCCAGCAGTGAAAGCCCTAGCGGGGTTGATGAGCAGTTCTTC. Its protein is CASSESPSGVDEQFF.

This clone was recorded only once. This chain connects TRBV30 to TRBJ1-6; TRBD1 is a possible D gene (5 bases). Germline assignment: CDR1 GTSNPN and CDR2 SVGIG (reference sequence). The CDR3 covers 15 residues. The germline V and J ends were trimmed by 2 bases and 7 bases, with 15 bases remaining between them. CDR3: CAWSSPGTRNSPLHF. As DNA, the CDR3 is TGTGCCTGGAGTTCGCCCGGGACGAGAAATTCACCCCTCCACTTT.

The chain couples TRBV7-9 to TRBJ2-4; no reliable D call. V lost 8 bases, J lost 0 bases, and 11 bases lay in between. This CDR3 has 14 residues. CDR1 and CDR2 from the germline V gene are SEHNR and FQNEAQ (reference sequence). CDR3 sequence (DNA): TGTGCCAGCGCAAGTATGGTAGCCAAAAACATTCAGTACTTC. Its translation is CASASMVAKNIQYF.